These 12 T cell receptor beta chains were all obtained from the same sample, sequenced in a study of OX40 agonist ivuxolimab in advanced cancers. Here immunoSEQ multiplex PCR was the method, and the copy in TCRdb shows in-frame clones only, minus some. Among approximately 70,000 clones, around 90% were seen once, and the ten largest hold approximately 0.55%. The sequencing here drew on CD4+ or CD8+ T cells sorted from blood, taken in a trial of the OX40 agonist ivuxolimab. These receptors all stem from an adult with an advanced solid tumor such as melanoma, head and neck, liver or kidney cancer.

This clone has a single count. The gene calls are TRBV29-1 and TRBJ2-1, with no clear D. The CDR3 spans 14 residues. Germline CDR1 and CDR2: SQVTM and ANQGSEA. Trimming stripped 0 bases from V and 6 bases from J, with 12 bases between. The CDR3 nucleotides read TGCAGCGTTGAAGATCCATTTAGCCGCAATGAGCAGTTCTTC. Translating gives CSVEDPFSRNEQFF.

V usage is TRBV18 and J usage is TRBJ2-2; D is perhaps TRBD1 (6 bases). The CDR3 length is 15 residues. In germline, CDR1 is KGHSH, CDR2 LQKENI. Trimming took 0 bases from V and 1 from J, leaving 6 bases between them. The CDR3: CASSPPGQNTGELFF. The DNA for the CDR3 is TGTGCCAGCTCACCACCGGGACAGAACACCGGGGAGCTGTTTTTT.

This rearrangement joins TRBV6-1 to TRBJ2-6; no definite D call. The germline V gene encodes CDR1 MNHNS and CDR2 SASEGT. V lost 5 bases and J 2 bases, leaving 10 bases between the germline ends. This CDR3 region has 15 residues. In nucleotides, the CDR3 is TGTGCCAGCAGTCCCAGCCGGGCTGGGGCCAACGTCCTGACTTTC. Its translation: CASSPSRAGANVLTF.

The rearrangement links TRBV10-3 to TRBJ1-3; D perhaps matches TRBD1 (5 bases). The CDR3 is 12 amino acids. V lost 8 bases to trimming and J lost 3 bases, with 8 bases between them. CDR1 and CDR2 from the germline V gene are ENHRY and SYGVKD. CDR3 residues: CAIGGNGNTIYF. The CDR3 DNA follows: TGTGCCATCGGGGGTAATGGAAACACCATATATTTT.

The chain is built from TRBV2 and TRBJ2-5; no firm D call. Trimming took off 4 bases at V and 0 bases at J, with 12 bases between the two ends. Germline values: CDR1 SNHLY, CDR2 FYNNEI. The CDR3 spans 15 residues. The DNA for the CDR3 is TGTGCCAGCAGTGGGGGTTTGGTGTACCAAGAGACCCAGTACTTC. Translating gives CASSGGLVYQETQYF. Combining the CDR3 with reference TRBV2 and TRBJ2-5 gives the whole variable domain EPEVTQTPSHQVTQMGQEVILRCVPISNHLYFYWYRQILGQKVEFLVSFYNNEISEKSEIFDDQFSVERPDGSNFTLKIRSTKLEDSAMYFCASSGGLVYQETQYFGPGTRLLVL.

This chain links TRBV5-1 with TRBJ2-1, with D perhaps matching TRBD1 or TRBD2 (5 bases each). The germline V gene encodes CDR1 SGHRS and CDR2 YFSETQ. V was cut by 0 bases and J by 7 bases, with 5 bases left in between. The CDR3 extends over 12 amino acids. The CDR3 is CASSLGGNEQFF. The CDR3 DNA is TGCGCCAGCAGCTTGGGGGGGAATGAGCAGTTCTTC.

This chain connects TRBV6-5 to TRBJ2-4, with TRBD1 matching over 7 bases. J was trimmed by 5 bases and V by 6 bases; bases with no gene match: 10. This CDR3 is built from 15 residues. The germline V gene has CDR1 MNHEY and CDR2 SVGAGI. CDR3 protein: CASSRPGTDQNIQYF. The DNA of the CDR3 is TGTGCCAGCAGCAGACCCGGGACAGACCAAAACATTCAGTACTTC.

This clone was detected a few times. The chain links TRBV7-9 to TRBJ1-1; D ambiguous. The CDR3 is 10 amino acids. The germline V gene encodes CDR1 SEHNR and CDR2 FQNEAQ (reference sequence). V was clipped by 5 bases and J by 7 bases, with 5 bases between them. In nucleotides, the CDR3 is TGTGCCAGCAGCACCCTTGAAGCTTTCTTT. Encoded protein: CASSTLEAFF.

CDR3 protein: CASSLAGQGNGYTF. CDR3 bases: TGCGCCAGCAGCTTGGCGGGACAGGGGAATGGCTACACCTTC. The chain carries TRBV5-1 and TRBJ1-2; 10 nucleotides align to TRBD1. The J segment lost 6 bases and the V segment lost 0 bases, leaving 2 bases of the junction unmatched. The CDR3 length is 14 residues. Germline V gene lookup returns CDR1 SGHRS and CDR2 YFSETQ.

CDR3 region: CASSLWTSGRPARTSEQYF. The CDR3 nucleotides read TGTGCCAGCAGTTTATGGACTAGCGGGAGGCCCGCCCGGACCTCCGAGCAGTACTTC. This chain joins TRBV27 and TRBJ2-7; 14 bases fit TRBD2. V gave up 1 base and J gave up 6 bases; unmatched junction bases: 14. Germline V CDR1 and CDR2: MNHEY, SMNVEV (reference sequence). This CDR3 comprises 19 residues.

This rearrangement joins TRBV10-3 to TRBJ1-2, with TRBD1 matching over 7 bases. The ends lost 10 bases at V and 4 bases at J; junction bases unmatched: 12. There are 14 residues in the CDR3. From germline, CDR1 is ENHRY and CDR2 SYGVKD. The CDR3 nucleotides are TGTGCCACCGAGCGTTCACAGGGGACCTATGGCTACACCTTC. This gives the protein CATERSQGTYGYTF.

This chain links TRBV5-5 with TRBJ1-1; unclear D gene. V was clipped by 0 bases and J by 2 bases, with 8 bases between them. CDR1 SGHKS and CDR2 YYEKEE come from the germline V gene (reference sequence). The CDR3 runs 14 residues. The DNA of the CDR3 is TGTGCCAGCAGCTTGGCCGTAACCAACACTGAAGCTTTCTTT. The encoded protein is CASSLAVTNTEAFF.